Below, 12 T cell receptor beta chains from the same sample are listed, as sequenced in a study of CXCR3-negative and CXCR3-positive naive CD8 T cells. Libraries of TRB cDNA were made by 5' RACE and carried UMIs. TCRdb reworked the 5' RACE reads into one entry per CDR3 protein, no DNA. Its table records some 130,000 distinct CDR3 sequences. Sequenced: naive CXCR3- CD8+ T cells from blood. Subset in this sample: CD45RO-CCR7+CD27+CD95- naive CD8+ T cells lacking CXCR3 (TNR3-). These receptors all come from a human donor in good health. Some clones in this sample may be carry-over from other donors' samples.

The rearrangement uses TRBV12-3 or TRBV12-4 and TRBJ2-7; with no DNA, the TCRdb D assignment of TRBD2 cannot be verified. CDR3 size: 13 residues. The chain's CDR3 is CASSSSGTGEQYF.

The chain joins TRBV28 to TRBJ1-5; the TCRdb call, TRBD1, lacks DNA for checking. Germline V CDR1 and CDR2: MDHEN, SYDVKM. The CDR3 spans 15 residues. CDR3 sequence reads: CASSFPGLGNQPQHF.

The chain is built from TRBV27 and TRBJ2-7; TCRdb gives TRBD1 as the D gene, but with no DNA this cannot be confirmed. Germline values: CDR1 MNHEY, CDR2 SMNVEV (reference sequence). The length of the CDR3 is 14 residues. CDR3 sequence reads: CASSFLDRAYEQYF.

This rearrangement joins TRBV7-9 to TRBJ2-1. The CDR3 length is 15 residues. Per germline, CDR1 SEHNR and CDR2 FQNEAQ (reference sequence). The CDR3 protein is CASSSPDPKSNEQFF.

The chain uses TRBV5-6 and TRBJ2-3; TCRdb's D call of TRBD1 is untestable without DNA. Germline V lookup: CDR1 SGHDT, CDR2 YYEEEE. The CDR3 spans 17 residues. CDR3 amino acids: CASSVPTGLLSTDTQYF.

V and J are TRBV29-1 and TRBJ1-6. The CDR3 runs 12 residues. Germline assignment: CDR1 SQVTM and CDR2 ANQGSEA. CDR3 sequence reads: CSVGGGNSPLHF.

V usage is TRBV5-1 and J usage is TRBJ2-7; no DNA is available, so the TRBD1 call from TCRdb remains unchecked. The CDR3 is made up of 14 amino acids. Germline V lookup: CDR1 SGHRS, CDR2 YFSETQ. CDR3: CASSWTGGGYEQYF.

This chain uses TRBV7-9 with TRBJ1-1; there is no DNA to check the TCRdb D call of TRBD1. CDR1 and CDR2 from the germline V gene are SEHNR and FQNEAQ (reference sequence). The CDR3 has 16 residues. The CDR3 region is CASSPWSESKNTEAFF.

The CDR3 sequence is CSVGVMASEKLFF. The J gene is TRBJ1-4, the V gene TRBV29-1. Germline CDR1 and CDR2: SQVTM and ANQGSEA. This CDR3 comprises 13 residues.

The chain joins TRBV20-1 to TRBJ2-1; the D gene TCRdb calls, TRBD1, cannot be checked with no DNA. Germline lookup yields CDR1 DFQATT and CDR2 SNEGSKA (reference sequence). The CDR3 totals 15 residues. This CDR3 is CSASDRDTGGNEQFF.

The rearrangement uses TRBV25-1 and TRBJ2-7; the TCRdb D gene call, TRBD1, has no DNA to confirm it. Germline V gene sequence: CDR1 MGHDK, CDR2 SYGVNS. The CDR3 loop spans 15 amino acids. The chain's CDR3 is CASRLTGGAPSEQYF.

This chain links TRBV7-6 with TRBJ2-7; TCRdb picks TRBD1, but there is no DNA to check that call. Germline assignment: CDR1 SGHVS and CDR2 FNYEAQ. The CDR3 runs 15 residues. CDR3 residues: CASSPRPGASYEQYF.